This T cell receptor (beta chain) was recovered during a study of molecular identifiers for immune sequencing clone quantification. The V end was cut by 3 bases, the J end by 3 bases, with 12 bases between. CDR3 length: 15 residues. CDR1 is SGHNT, CDR2 YENEEA, per germline. Sorting captured naive CD8 T cells as CD8+CD4-CCR7+CD45RA+. To note about this clonotype: Its specificity is unknown.

TCRdb analysed the PCR reads with MiXCR anew, one entry per CDR3 protein. The sample yields about 40,000 distinct CDR3 sequences, approximately 18% seen once. Study results and limitations: Sizes of clones that are highly expanded could be underestimated (if identical TCR molecules share a barcode).

Material: naive CD8+ T cells from blood, with Jurkat cell RNA spiked in. Subset defined: FACS-sorted CD8+CD4-CCR7+CD45RA+ naive T cells. The chain carries TRBV11-3 and TRBJ2-1; D might be TRBD2 (5 bases). The TCR sequence derives from a human donor in good health. Some libraries in this study had Jurkat cell RNA spiked in. The CDR3 DNA reads as TGTGCCAGCAGCTTGGACTCGACTCTCTACAATGAGCAGTTCTTC. It is translated as CASSLDSTLYNEQFF.